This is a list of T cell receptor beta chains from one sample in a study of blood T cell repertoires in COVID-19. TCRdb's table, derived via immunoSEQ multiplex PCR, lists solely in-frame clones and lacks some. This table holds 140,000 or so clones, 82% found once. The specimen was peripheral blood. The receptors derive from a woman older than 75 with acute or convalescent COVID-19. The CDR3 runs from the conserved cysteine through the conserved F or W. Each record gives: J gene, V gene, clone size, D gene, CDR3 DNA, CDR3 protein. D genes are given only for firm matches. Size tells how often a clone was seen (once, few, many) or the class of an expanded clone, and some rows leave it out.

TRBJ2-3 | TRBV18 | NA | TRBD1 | TGTGCCAGCTCACCACCGGACAGGGGGTACACAGATACGCAGTATTTT | CASSPPDRGYTDTQYF
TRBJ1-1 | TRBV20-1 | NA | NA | TGCAGGGGGGGGGAAACTGAAGCTTTCTTT | CRGGETEAFF
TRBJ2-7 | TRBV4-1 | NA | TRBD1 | TGCGCCAGCAGCCAACGAACGGACCCACAGGGGGCCTACGAGCAGTACTTC | CASSQRTDPQGAYEQYF
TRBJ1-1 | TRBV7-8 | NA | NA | TGTGCCAGCAGCGTGGACAGACTGAACACTGAAGCTTTCTTT | CASSVDRLNTEAFF
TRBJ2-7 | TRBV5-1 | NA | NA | TGCGCCAGCAGCTTGGGACTTATCTCCTACGAGCAGTACTTC | CASSLGLISYEQYF
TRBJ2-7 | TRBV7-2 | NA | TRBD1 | TGTGCCAGCAGCTTAGTGACAGGGGCGACCTACGAGCAGTACTTC | CASSLVTGATYEQYF
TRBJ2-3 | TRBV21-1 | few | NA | TGTGCCAGCAGCAAAGTGTGGAAGGGCAGGGCTGAAACAGATACGCAGTATTTT | CASSKVWKGRAETDTQYF
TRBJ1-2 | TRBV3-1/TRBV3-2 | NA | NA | TGTGCCAGCAGCCAAGGTCCAGGTAACTATGGCTACACCTTC | CASSQGPGNYGYTF
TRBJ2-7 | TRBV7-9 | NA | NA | TGTGCCAGCAGCCAGAAAAGCTACGAGCAGTACTTC | CASSQKSYEQYF
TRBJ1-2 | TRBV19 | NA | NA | TGTGCCAGTAGTAGGAGGGAGCGAGAAAGCTATGGCTACACCTTC | CASSRRERESYGYTF
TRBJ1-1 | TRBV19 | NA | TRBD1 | TGTGCCAGTAGTACCCGACAGGGGGCCAGGAACACTGAAGCTTTCTTT | CASSTRQGARNTEAFF
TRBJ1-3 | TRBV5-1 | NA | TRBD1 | TGCGCCAGCAGTTACCTCACAGGGGTCTCTGGAAACACCATATATTTT | CASSYLTGVSGNTIYF
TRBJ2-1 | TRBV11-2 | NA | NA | TGTGCCAGCAGCTTAGGGCTAGCGCGGTACGAGCAGTTCTTC | CASSLGLARYEQFF
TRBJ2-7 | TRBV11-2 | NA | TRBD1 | TGTGCCAGCCGGGACAGGTCCTACGAGCAGTACTTC | CASRDRSYEQYF
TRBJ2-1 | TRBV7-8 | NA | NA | TGTGCCAGCAGCTCAGATAGCTTTAATGAGCAGTTCTTC | CASSSDSFNEQFF
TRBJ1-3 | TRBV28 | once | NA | TGTGCCAGCAGTTCGACGAAGCAGGGGCGAAACACCATATATTTT | CASSSTKQGRNTIYF
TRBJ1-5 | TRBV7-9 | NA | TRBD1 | TGTGCCAGCAGCTTAGACAGGGGTTGGAGCAATCAGCCCCAGCATTTT | CASSLDRGWSNQPQHF
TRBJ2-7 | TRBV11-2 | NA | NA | TGTGCCAGCAGCCCCTCCCTTAACTACGAGCAGTACTTC | CASSPSLNYEQYF
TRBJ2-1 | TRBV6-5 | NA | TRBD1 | TGTGCCAGCAGCTTCTCCGGACAGGGTATCGGTGAGCAGTTCTTC | CASSFSGQGIGEQFF
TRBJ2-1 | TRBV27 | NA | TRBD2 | TGTGCCAGCAGTTCCCAGCGGGAGGCCTCCTACAATGAGCAGTTCTTC | CASSSQREASYNEQFF
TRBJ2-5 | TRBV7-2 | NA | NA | TGTGCCAGCAGCTTACCGGAGACCCAGTACTTC | CASSLPETQYF
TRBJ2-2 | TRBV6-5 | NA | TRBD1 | TGTGCCAGCAGCATCGACAGGGGGAGATCCGGGGAGCTGTTTTTT | CASSIDRGRSGELFF
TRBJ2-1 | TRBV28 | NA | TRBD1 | TGTGCCAGCAGTTCCCAGGGGGCATTCTCCTACAATGAGCAGTTCTTC | CASSSQGAFSYNEQFF
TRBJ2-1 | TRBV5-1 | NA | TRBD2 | TGCGCCAGCAGCTGGGAACTAGCGGGAGGTGGTGGTGAGCAGTTCTTC | CASSWELAGGGGEQFF
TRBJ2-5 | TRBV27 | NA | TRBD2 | TGTGCCAGCAGCCCGAAGGAGGGACTAGAAGAGACCCAGTACTTC | CASSPKEGLEETQYF
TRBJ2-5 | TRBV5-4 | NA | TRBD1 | TGTGCCAGCAGCTTGGGGGGGACAGGAGGATCTGAAGAGACCCAGTACTTC | CASSLGGTGGSEETQYF
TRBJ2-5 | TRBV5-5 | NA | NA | TGTGCCAGCACCAAAACGAGGGGGCAAGAGACCCAGTACTTC | CASTKTRGQETQYF
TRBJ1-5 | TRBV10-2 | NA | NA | TGCGCCAGCAGTGAGACAGGGTACCAGCCCCAGCATTTT | CASSETGYQPQHF
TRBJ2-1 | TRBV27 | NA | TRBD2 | TGTGCCAGCAGTTTTCACCACCCGGGACTAGCGGGAGATGGGGCCAGCAATGAGCAGTTCTTC | CASSFHHPGLAGDGASNEQFF
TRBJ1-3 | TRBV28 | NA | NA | TGTGCCAGCAGTCTATCTGGTCCGCGAGGAAACACCATATATTTT | CASSLSGPRGNTIYF
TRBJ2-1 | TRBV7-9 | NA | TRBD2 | TGTGCCAGCAGCTCCCCCGATAGCGGGAGGGCCGTCAATGAGCAGTTCTTC | CASSSPDSGRAVNEQFF
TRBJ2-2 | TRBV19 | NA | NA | TGTGCCAGCAAACTGCGGCTTAACACCGGGGAGCTGTTTTTT | CASKLRLNTGELFF
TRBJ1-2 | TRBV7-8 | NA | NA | TGTGCCAGCAGCTTAGACACCTTCCTGTCTGGCTACACCTTC | CASSLDTFLSGYTF
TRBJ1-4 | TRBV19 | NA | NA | TGTGCCAGTAGCCGGGACAACCATGAAAAACTGTTTTTT | CASSRDNHEKLFF
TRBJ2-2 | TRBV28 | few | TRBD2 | TGTGCCAGCAGTCCCTCCGGGACTAGTTGGTACACCGGGGAGCTGTTTTTT | CASSPSGTSWYTGELFF
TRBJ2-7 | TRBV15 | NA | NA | TGTGCCACCAGCAGGAGTCCCGAGCAGTACTTC | CATSRSPEQYF
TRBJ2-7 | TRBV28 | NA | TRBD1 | TGTGCCAGCATAGGGGCGGACAGGGTGTTTCACGAGCAGTACTTC | CASIGADRVFHEQYF
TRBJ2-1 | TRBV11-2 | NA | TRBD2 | TGTGCCAGCAGCTTAGATCGGTGGGGCGGGGGAGGCTACAATGAGCAGTTCTTC | CASSLDRWGGGGYNEQFF
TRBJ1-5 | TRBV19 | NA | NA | TGTGCCAGTAGTACCACGCCAGGGTGGAATAGCAATCAGCCCCAGCATTTT | CASSTTPGWNSNQPQHF
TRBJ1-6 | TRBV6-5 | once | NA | TGTGCCAGCAGTTACGATGGAGATTCACCCCTCCACTTT | CASSYDGDSPLHF
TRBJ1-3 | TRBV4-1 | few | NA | TGCGCCAGCAGTGGGGGGGTAATTTATCGTCCTGGAAACACCATATATTTT | CASSGGVIYRPGNTIYF
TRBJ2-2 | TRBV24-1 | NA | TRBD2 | TGTGCCACCAGTGATCCGCGACTAGCGGGAGTCACCGGGGAGCTGTTTTTT | CATSDPRLAGVTGELFF
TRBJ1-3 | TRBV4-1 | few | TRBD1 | TGCGCCAGCAGCCAAGCTTCCTGGGACAGCTCTGGAAACACCATATATTTT | CASSQASWDSSGNTIYF
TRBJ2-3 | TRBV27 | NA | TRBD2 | TGTGCCAGCACTCTATGGGCGGGGGGATCCACAGATACGCAGTATTTT | CASTLWAGGSTDTQYF
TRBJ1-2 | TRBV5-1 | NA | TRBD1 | TGCGCCAGCAGCTTTCTATCGACAGGGGAGGGTGGCTACACCTTC | CASSFLSTGEGGYTF
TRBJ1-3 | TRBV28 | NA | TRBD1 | TGTGCCAGCAGGACAGGGGGGCTTGGAAACACCATATATTTT | CASRTGGLGNTIYF
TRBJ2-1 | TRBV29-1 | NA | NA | TGCAGCGCCGACCGAGGATGGCAGTTCTTC | CSADRGWQFF
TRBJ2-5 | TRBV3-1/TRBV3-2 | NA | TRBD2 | TGTGCCAGCAGGCAAGGGAGACTAGCGGGGGGGCGGAGGGAGACCCAGTACTTC | CASRQGRLAGGRRETQYF
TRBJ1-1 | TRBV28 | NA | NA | TGTGCCACCCCCAATCACATGAACACTGAAGCTTTCTTT | CATPNHMNTEAFF
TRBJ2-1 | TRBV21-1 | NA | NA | TGTGCCAGCAGTCCACTACTGAGCGGAACCTACAATGAGCAGTTCTTC | CASSPLLSGTYNEQFF
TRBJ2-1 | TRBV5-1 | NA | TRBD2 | TGCGCCAGCAGCTTTAGCGGGGGGGGTTACAATGAGCAGTTCTTC | CASSFSGGGYNEQFF
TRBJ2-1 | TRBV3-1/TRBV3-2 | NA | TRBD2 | TGTGCCAGCAGCCCTTATAGCGGGAGTACGAATGAGCAGTTCTTC | CASSPYSGSTNEQFF
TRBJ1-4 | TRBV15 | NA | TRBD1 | TGTGCCACCAGCCGAGGGACAGGCGGATTCACCAGGGAAAAACTGTTTTTT | CATSRGTGGFTREKLFF
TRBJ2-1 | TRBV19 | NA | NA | TGTGCCAGTAGTATAGATCAGGGTTTCAGCTCCTACAATGAGCAGTTCTTC | CASSIDQGFSSYNEQFF
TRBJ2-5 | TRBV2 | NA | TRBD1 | TGTGCCAGCAGTGAATGGGACAGGGGGCCCGGGACCCAGTACTTC | CASSEWDRGPGTQYF